This T cell receptor beta chain was sequenced in a study of shared clonotypes between healthy human individuals (TCRdb year 2020). About the full investigation: A few men and a couple of women, aged 18 to 49 years, made up the cohort. For each donor, CD4 naive and CD4 memory were each run on three plates, CD8 naive on two plates, and CD8 memory on one plate. The study deeply sequenced blood TCR repertoires of five healthy adults to estimate repertoire size and the extent of clonotype sharing between individuals. Different laboratories and diverse techniques were used to prepare libraries and sequence TCR repertoires, to increase sequencing depth and limit assay-specific biases. Between about 0.8 and 9 billion PBMCs per donor were obtained by leukapheresis.

Broader findings and caveats from the paper: Incomplete sequencing was indicated by rarefaction of sorted-subset datasets, despite the large sequencing depth. Based on pairwise subsampling, the degree of clonotype sharing among donors was expected to be affected by sequencing depth. Larger estimated clonotype richness was generally found for naive subsets than for memory subsets. About 5% of naive CD4, 3.5% of naive CD8, about 2.4% of memory CD4, and 0.4% of memory CD8 clonotypes were shared across a handful of donors. The small number of donors limited the genetic and exposure-history diversity represented. Higher generation probabilities were observed for clonotypes shared by all four sorted-subset donors than for non-shared clonotypes. Only blood was sampled, and tissue TCR repertoires likely differ from those in blood.

TCR CDR3 regions were amplified from genomic DNA by multiplex PCR using the deep immunoSEQ assay. Genomic DNA extracted from each cell subset was distributed evenly over all wells of several immunoSEQ 96-well plates, and each plate served as one replicate. For sorted subsets, each replicate PCR was loaded with approximately 0.2 ug genomic DNA, equivalent to 25,000 to 35,000 T cell genomes. Purified libraries were quantified with a Qubit 3.0 fluorometer, sized on a Bioanalyzer 2100, and re-quantified with the KAPA Library Quantification kit. Each immunoSEQ 96-well plate was sequenced on its own single-read 150-cycle Illumina NextSeq 550 flow cell. The study's own analysis went as follows. The immunoSEQ output contained only junctional sequences without quality scores, so filtering could not match that applied to full-length reads. To assign V/J genes and CDR3, sequences were annotated against IMGT germline references using PyIR, a Python wrapper for IgBLAST v1.9. Any read was removed if the V/J assignment was weak (E-value above 1e-6), the CDR3 was missing, or the read contained stop codons, out-of-frame junctions, or ambiguous translated residues. V3J clonotypes were defined as sequences sharing the same inferred V gene, J gene, and CDR3 amino acid sequence. Percentage overlap between repertoires was calculated by dividing the number of shared unique clonotypes by the size of the smaller repertoire. Repertoire richness was assessed with RTK rarefaction, the Chao1 estimator, and Recon v2.1 estimates of unobserved clonotypes. Generation probabilities were computed with OLGA for all TCRbeta clonotypes obtained by the gDNA method from a handful of donors. TCRdb obtained this table from immuneACCESS and retained in-frame rearrangements with V and J assigned. These tables miss some clones; where compared with another copy, unresolved V genes account for less than half of the shortfall, and the remainder is unexplained. Clone size and the V and J calls come from that table; the DNA yielded D and trimming. This sample has 1.4 million to 1.5 million clones in its table, and around 97% of those were observed once. The top ten constitute approximately 1.1% of the sample.

Unmatched junction bases come to 4, with V trimmed by 5 bases and J by 2 bases. Including the terminal cysteine and phenylalanine, the CDR3 comprises 14 residues. Of all the DNA, just the CDR3 is kept, 42 bases in frame from base 1. CDR1 and CDR2 (SGHAT, FQNNGV) derive from the germline V gene. The donors were healthy, HIV-negative adults who had no recently reported acute infections or vaccinations. All donors were Caucasian adults living in Nashville, Tennessee, USA. Magnetic negative selection was used to enrich CD4+ T cells, after which naive cells were positively selected on CD45RA and the negative fraction became the memory subset. Blood was collected by leukapheresis, and PBMCs were isolated by Ficoll-Histopaque density gradient centrifugation and then cryopreserved in liquid nitrogen vapor phase. Analytical flow cytometry was used to check the purity and quantity of every magnetically sorted T cell population. From each sorted fraction, genomic DNA was isolated and quantified by UV absorbance on a Nanodrop 2000c.

On this clone: What antigen it recognizes has not been identified. No base quality information exists; no much larger clone differs at one position.

Recombination connected TRBV11-2 to TRBJ2-7; 9 bases in between match TRBD1. The sequencing sample was made of naive CD4+ T cells sorted from blood. According to the study, the label for this sample's cell subset or site signals: CD45RA+ positively selected. The sequence derives from a man aged 30 to 45 in good health. The CDR3 is CASSSGQGTYEQYF. At the DNA level, the sequence is TGTGCCAGCAGCAGCGGACAGGGGACCTACGAGCAGTACTTC.